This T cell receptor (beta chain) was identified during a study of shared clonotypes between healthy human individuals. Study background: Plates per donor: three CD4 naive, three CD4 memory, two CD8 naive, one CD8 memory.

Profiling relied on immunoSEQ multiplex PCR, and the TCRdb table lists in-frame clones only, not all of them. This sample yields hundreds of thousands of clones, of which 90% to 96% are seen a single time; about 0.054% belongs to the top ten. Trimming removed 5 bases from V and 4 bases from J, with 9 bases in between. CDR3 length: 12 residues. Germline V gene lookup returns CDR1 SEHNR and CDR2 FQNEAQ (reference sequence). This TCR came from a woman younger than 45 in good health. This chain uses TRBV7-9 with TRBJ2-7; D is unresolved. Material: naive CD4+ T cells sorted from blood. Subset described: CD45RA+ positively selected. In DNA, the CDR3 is TGTGCCAGCAGCCCCAAAGGATACGAGCAGTACTTC. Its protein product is CASSPKGYEQYF.